This T cell receptor beta chain emerged from a study of tumor-infiltrating lymphocytes in primary liver carcinoma. For the study at large: Among the tumors, stages were T1-T3 N0M0 and sizes roughly 4 to 10 cm.

Regarding the study as a whole: Overlap in tumor-adjacent and tumor-blood pairs fell below that of tumor region pairs.

They got blood RNA out of unsorted whole blood and also pulled out germline DNA. As regards this clonotype: Its antigen is currently unknown. The conserved phenylalanine or tryptophan normally closing the CDR3 is absent here, so this likely arose from a read error.

Germline V gives CDR1 MNHNY, CDR2 SVGAGI (reference sequence). Trimming removed 5 bases at V and 4 bases at J, with 14 bases between. This CDR3 region has 15 residues. A constant-region primer served to make TCR beta cDNA from about 490 ng total RNA. A slightly modified ARM-PCR protocol with three nested multiplex PCR rounds produced these TCR beta libraries. Use of TRBV1-TRBV30 forward primers with a C-beta reverse primer characterized the first two PCR rounds, which lasted around 9 cycles each. From the multiplex PCR reads, TCRdb called clonotypes with MiXCR, one entry per CDR3 protein. The data contain roughly 330,000 distinct CDR3 sequences, less than 75% of them seen just once; the ten biggest clones take up about 6.5%.

This TCR derives from a man aged 40-49 years with primary liver carcinoma and hepatitis B virus infection. This chain uses TRBV6-6 with TRBJ1-4, with a weak D call TRBD1 (6 bases). Sequencing was carried out using peripheral blood. This CDR3 reads CASSPSPGHNEKLFL. CDR3 coding DNA: TGTGCCAGCAGTCCATCGCCGGGACATAATGAAAAACTGTTTCTT.